Listed below are T cell receptor beta chains from one sample, sequenced in a study of blood T cell repertoires in COVID-19. Assay used: immunoSEQ multiplex PCR; TCRdb lists only in-frame clones, some missing. Of over 400,000 clones listed, about 85% were seen once; the top ten hold around 7.9%. The sequenced material came from PBMCs or T cells enriched from blood (not recorded which). The receptors were sampled from a woman aged 60-70 years who had recovered from COVID-19. Each CDR3 is given with its conserved first and last residue. D genes are given only for firm matches. Clone size is shown for a subset of rows, as once, few, many or a class of expanded clone.

abundance,v_gene,j_gene,d_gene,CDR3aa,CDR3nt
-,TRBV7-9,TRBJ1-5,-,CASSSTTHQPQHF,TGTGCCAGCAGCTCGACTACTCATCAGCCCCAGCATTTT
-,TRBV5-1,TRBJ2-3,TRBD2,CASSLGLAGGTDTQYF,TGCGCCAGCAGCTTGGGACTAGCGGGGGGAACAGATACGCAGTATTTT
once,TRBV18,TRBJ2-5,TRBD1,CASSSGQGATETQYF,TGTGCCAGCTCATCAGGACAGGGGGCAACGGAGACCCAGTACTTC
-,TRBV10-3,TRBJ1-5,-,CAISESTVLNQPQHF,TGTGCCATCAGTGAGTCAACTGTCCTGAATCAGCCCCAGCATTTT
few,TRBV5-1,TRBJ2-2,-,CASSLGQNTGELFF,TGCGCCAGCAGCTTGGGACAAAACACCGGGGAGCTGTTTTTT
-,TRBV2,TRBJ2-1,TRBD2,CASRAFSGGPNEQFF,TGTGCCAGCAGGGCCTTTAGCGGGGGGCCCAATGAGCAGTTCTTC
-,TRBV9,TRBJ1-2,TRBD1,CASSVTGANYGYTF,TGTGCCAGCAGCGTTACAGGGGCCAACTATGGCTACACCTTC
-,TRBV18,TRBJ2-2,-,CASSSQSGGELFF,TGTGCCAGCTCTTCACAAAGTGGCGGGGAGCTGTTTTTT
-,TRBV5-6,TRBJ2-5,-,CASSLLQLQETQYF,TGTGCCAGCAGCTTATTACAGCTCCAAGAGACCCAGTACTTC
-,TRBV19,TRBJ1-1,-,CASRTRLEAFF,TGTGCCAGTAGAACGCGACTTGAAGCTTTCTTT
-,TRBV9,TRBJ2-1,-,CASSKKGGTASAEQFF,TGTGCCAGCAGCAAAAAGGGCGGGACAGCCTCTGCTGAGCAGTTCTTC
-,TRBV12-5,TRBJ1-1,-,CASGLDIMNTEAFF,TGTGCTAGTGGTTTGGACATCATGAACACTGAAGCTTTCTTT
-,TRBV27,TRBJ2-1,-,CASSSGGTYNEQFF,TGTGCCAGCAGTTCCGGCGGGACGTACAATGAGCAGTTCTTC
-,TRBV20-1,TRBJ1-2,-,CSASGSHGYTF,TGCAGTGCTAGCGGGAGTCATGGCTACACCTTC
-,TRBV12-3/TRBV12-4,TRBJ1-2,-,CASRSVYGYTF,TGTGCCAGCAGGTCCGTCTATGGCTACACCTTC
-,TRBV4-1,TRBJ2-1,-,CASSLAVRGGKNEQFF,TGCGCCAGCAGCCTGGCCGTAAGGGGGGGAAAAAATGAGCAGTTCTTC